The source of this T cell receptor (beta chain) is a study of blood T cell repertoires in COVID-19. This CDR3 region has 17 residues. Trimming took 5 bases from V and 7 from J, leaving 26 bases between them. Germline lookup yields CDR1 SEHNR and CDR2 FQNEAQ (reference sequence). Measured with immunoSEQ multiplex PCR; TCRdb has only the in-frame clones, and not every one. The sample includes about 270,000 clones, roughly 90% of them seen just once. The TCR was taken from a man in his forties who had been exposed to COVID-19. Sequencing used PBMCs or T cells enriched from blood (not recorded which). This chain links TRBV7-9 with TRBJ2-5, with a possible D match to TRBD1 (5 bases). For the CDR3, the DNA is TGTGCCAGCAGCCCGAATCCAGGGAACGGGCGATGGGGGACCCAGTACTTC. Translation: CASSPNPGNGRWGTQYF. The whole variable domain, filled in from reference TRBV7-9 and TRBJ2-5, reads DTGVSQNPRHKITKRGQNVTFRCDPISEHNRLYWYRQTLGQGPEFLTYFQNEAQLEKSRLLSDRFSAERPKGSFSTLEIQRTEQGDSAMYLCASSPNPGNGRWGTQYFGPGTRLLVL.